This paragraph reports one T cell receptor beta chain. Its specificity is not known. The sample comes from a study of T cell repertoires in cytomegalovirus infection. One entry per CDR3 protein, called by TCRdb with MiXCR from the reads. The sample consists of tens of thousands of distinct CDR3 sequences, around 20% of them appearing once. The study, taken as a whole, reports: Ex vivo responses were dominated by HLA-C-restricted CMV-specific TCR beta clonotypes.

The origin of this receptor is a human donor in good health (CMV status not recorded). Some clones in this sample may be carry-over from other donors' samples. The sample here was CD8+ T cells from cultured PBMCs, taken from culture after CMV antigen stimulation.

The CDR3 nucleotides are TGTGCCAGCAGCCTTAGACAGGAAGGGCTGAGAAATCAGCCCCAGCATTTT. Amino acids: CASSLRQEGLRNQPQHF. The V and J genes are TRBV7-2 and TRBJ1-5, with D possibly being TRBD1 (6 bases). Trimming shortened V by 5 bases and J by 4 bases, and 21 bases separated the two germline ends. The CDR3 length is 17 residues. Germline V CDR1 and CDR2: SGHTA, FQGNSA.